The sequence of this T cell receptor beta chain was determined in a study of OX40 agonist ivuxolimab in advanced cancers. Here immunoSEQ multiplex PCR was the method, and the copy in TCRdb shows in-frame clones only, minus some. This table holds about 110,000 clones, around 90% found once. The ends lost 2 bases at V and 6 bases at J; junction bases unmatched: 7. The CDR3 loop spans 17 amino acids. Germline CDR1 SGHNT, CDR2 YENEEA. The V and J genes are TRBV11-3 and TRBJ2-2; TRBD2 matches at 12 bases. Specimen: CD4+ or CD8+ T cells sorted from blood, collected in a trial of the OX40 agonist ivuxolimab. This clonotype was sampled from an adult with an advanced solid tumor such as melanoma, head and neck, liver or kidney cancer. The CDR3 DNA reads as TGTGCCAGCAGCTTATCGACTAGCGGGAGTAGGGCCGGGGAGCTGTTTTTT. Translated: CASSLSTSGSRAGELFF.